This TCR beta chain was profiled in a study of regulatory T cells in long-lasting Graves disease. Germline-derived CDR1 and CDR2 are SQVTM and ANQGSEA. This CDR3 has 12 amino acids. V was clipped by 4 bases and J by 4 bases, with 11 bases between them. Building of the TCR beta libraries involved iRepertoire HTBI primers and Arm-PCR of CDR3 regions. TCRdb re-analysed the multiplex PCR reads in MiXCR, keeping a single row per CDR3 protein. Among approximately 400,000 distinct CDR3 sequences, around 22% were seen once, and the ten largest hold approximately 28%. Time point meaning: persistent/refractory GD, antithyroid drugs over 5 years with positive TRAb. With RNA extracted from PBMCs as input, the TCR library was made.

This sequence joins TRBV29-1 and TRBJ2-7; possibly TRBD1 for D (5 bases). Sequences were derived from peripheral blood mononuclear cells (PBMCs), sampled when the disease was refractory, from a patient treated with antithyroid drugs. The receptor was derived from a female donor with Graves disease. The CDR3 spells CSVGREGYEQYF. The CDR3 DNA follows: TGCAGCGTTGGCAGGGAAGGATACGAGCAGTACTTC.